What follows are 31 T cell receptor beta chains derived from one specimen sequenced in a study of blood T cell repertoires in COVID-19. Sequenced by immunoSEQ multiplex PCR; TCRdb stores in-frame clones only, minus some. The table records more than 250,000 clones, roughly 85% of them present only once. Sequencing input: PBMCs or T cells enriched from blood (not recorded which). The origin of the receptors is a man aged 30-40 years who had recovered from COVID-19.

This rearrangement joins TRBV12-3 or TRBV12-4 to TRBJ2-5, with 8 bases matching TRBD2. CDR3 length: 13 residues. Trimming at V came to 5 bases and at J to 5 bases, leaving 4 bases not matched to a gene. The CDR3 sequence: CASSNSGVETQYF. For the CDR3, the DNA is TGTGCCAGCAGTAATAGCGGGGTCGAGACCCAGTACTTC.

The rearrangement joins TRBV7-2 to TRBJ2-3, with 8 bases matching TRBD2. The CDR3 covers 15 residues. V lost 5 bases and J lost 0; bases outside the gene matches: 4. Per germline, CDR1 SGHTA and CDR2 FQGNSA. The CDR3 DNA reads as TGTGCCAGCAGCCCCCGGGGGGGAAGCACAGATACGCAGTATTTT. Translating it yields CASSPRGGSTDTQYF. Combining the CDR3 with reference TRBV7-2 and TRBJ2-3 gives the whole variable domain GAGVSQSPSNKVTEKGKDVELRCDPISGHTALYWYRQSLGQGLEFLIYFQGNSAPDKSGLPSDRFSAERTGGSVSTLTIQRTQQEDSAVYLCASSPRGGSTDTQYFGPGTRLTVL.

This chain joins TRBV21-1 and TRBJ1-5; no check of the table's D call, TRBD1, against the DNA was made. TRBV21-1 is a pseudogene. The CDR3 runs 18 residues. The CDR3 DNA is TGTGCCAGCAGCAACATAGACAGGCTAATCTATAGCAATCAGCCCCAGCATTTT. Protein sequence: CASSNIDRLIYSNQPQHF.

This clone has just one count. V usage is TRBV6-2 or TRBV6-3 and J usage is TRBJ2-3; TRBD1 matches 10 bases. The CDR3 loop spans 17 amino acids. V dropped 2 bases and J dropped 5; count of bases not matched to a gene: 10. Germline V CDR1 and CDR2: MNHEY, SVGEGT. The CDR3 DNA sequence: TGTGCCAGCAGTTACCGGGGACAGGGGCTGCTTAGAGATACGCAGTATTTT. Its protein is CASSYRGQGLLRDTQYF.

This chain links TRBV25-1 with TRBJ1-5; D remains unclear. The CDR3 is 15 amino acids. Germline V gives CDR1 MGHDK, CDR2 SYGVNS. Between the trimmed V and J ends, which lost 3 bases and 7 bases, there was a span of 16 bases. CDR3 sequence reads: CASSDPGDGDQPQHF. CDR3 sequence (DNA): TGTGCCAGCAGTGATCCGGGAGACGGAGACCAGCCCCAGCATTTT.

This rearrangement joins TRBV27 to TRBJ2-2; 9 bases align to TRBD1. Germline CDR1 MNHEY, CDR2 SMNVEV (reference sequence). V lost 4 bases and J lost 2; bases outside the gene matches: 5. The CDR3 runs to 16 residues. The CDR3 here is CASSSPGQGNTGELFF. The CDR3 DNA reads as TGTGCCAGCAGTTCCCCGGGACAGGGAAACACCGGGGAGCTGTTTTTT.

The CDR3 region has the DNA TGTGCCAGCAGCTTAACAAACGAGCAGTACTTC. Protein product: CASSLTNEQYF. The genes are TRBV7-2 and TRBJ2-7; D gene ambiguous. The V end was cut by 2 bases, the J end by 5 bases, with 4 bases between. This CDR3 is built from 11 residues. Germline loops: CDR1 SGHTA, CDR2 FQGNSA.

The chain is built from TRBV7-6 and TRBJ2-1; 13 bases agree with TRBD2. CDR1 and CDR2 (germline): SGHVS, FNYEAQ. J lost 4 bases, V lost 1 base, and 7 bases had no gene match. The CDR3 sequence is 18 residues long. The CDR3 DNA sequence: TGTGCCAGCAGCTTAGTTACTAGCGGGGGGGCGATTTACAATGAGCAGTTCTTC. It is translated as CASSLVTSGGAIYNEQFF.

The chain is built from TRBV9 and TRBJ2-3, with 7 bases that match TRBD1. CDR3 length: 15 amino acids. The V segment lost 3 bases and the J segment 1 base; nucleotides outside the gene matches: 5. Germline CDR1 SGDLS, CDR2 YYNGEE. CDR3: CASSEEGTGTDTQYF. Here the CDR3 DNA reads TGTGCCAGCAGCGAAGAAGGGACAGGCACAGATACGCAGTATTTT.

The chain is built from TRBV9 and TRBJ2-7, with D tentatively TRBD2 (6 bases). The ends were cut back, 4 bases at V and 3 bases at J, with 17 bases in the middle. The germline V gene has CDR1 SGDLS and CDR2 YYNGEE. The CDR3 is made up of 15 amino acids. In nucleotides, the CDR3 is TGTGCCAGCAGCCCCTTCGGTAGCGGTGACTACGAGCAGTACTTC. It yields the protein CASSPFGSGDYEQYF.

This chain joins TRBV11-2 and TRBJ2-1, with TRBD1 matching 7 bases. V shed 5 bases, J shed 8 bases, and the junction held 9 bases outside the gene matches. The CDR3 length is 14 residues. Germline V gives CDR1 SGHAT, CDR2 FQNNGV. The CDR3 DNA follows: TGTGCCAGCAGCCTCCGACAGGGAGTCGATGAGCAGTTCTTC. Encoded protein: CASSLRQGVDEQFF.

The chain employs TRBV3-1 (or the pseudogene TRBV3-2) and TRBJ1-2; TRBD1 is a possible D gene (6 bases). Germline V lookup: CDR1 LGHDT, CDR2 YNNKEL (reference sequence). The CDR3 has 15 amino acids. V was pared by 4 bases and J by 7 bases, with 19 bases between. The CDR3 region has the DNA TGTGCCAGCAGCCCGAGTTTTCAGGGGAGCAGTGGCTACACCTTC. It translates to CASSPSFQGSSGYTF.

This chain joins TRBV21-1 and TRBJ2-7; the listed D gene, TRBD1, was not tested against the DNA. TRBV21-1 is a pseudogene locus. This CDR3 comprises 16 residues. This chain's CDR3 is CASSTLTGNVSYEQYF. Written as DNA, the CDR3 is TGTGCCAGCAGCACCTTGACAGGTAATGTATCCTACGAGCAGTACTTC.

V is TRBV13 and J is TRBJ2-7; 9 bases fit TRBD1. There are 14 residues in the CDR3. The V gene end was trimmed by 4 bases and the J gene end by 6 bases; junction bases not matched to a gene: 7. From germline, CDR1 is PRHDT and CDR2 FYEKMQ (reference sequence). The CDR3, as DNA: TGTGCCAGCAGCTCGGGGACAGGGCTCTCCGAGCAGTACTTC. Protein sequence: CASSSGTGLSEQYF.

The chain carries TRBV11-2 and TRBJ1-4, with a tentative D call TRBD1 (6 bases). The CDR3 length is 19 residues. Trimming took off 1 base at V and 5 bases at J, with 23 bases between the two ends. Germline lookup yields CDR1 SGHAT and CDR2 FQNNGV. The CDR3 DNA reads as TGTGCCAGCAGCTTAGGACGGGGATCAAGGGGGTTGAGCAATGAAAAACTGTTTTTT. Translated, it gives CASSLGRGSRGLSNEKLFF.

This chain connects TRBV18 to TRBJ1-2; 11 bases are shared with TRBD1. Per the germline V gene, CDR1 is KGHSH and CDR2 is LQKENI. This CDR3 is 17 amino acids long. The V and J ends lost 6 bases and 8 bases, in that order; junction bases with no gene match: 17. CDR3 protein: CASSDRTGGLLVRGYTF. The CDR3 bases are TGTGCCAGCTCGGACCGGACAGGGGGCTTATTAGTTCGCGGCTACACCTTC.

The chain recombines TRBV5-1 with TRBJ1-6; 9 bases agree with TRBD1. The CDR3 is made up of 14 amino acids. Germline V gene sequence: CDR1 SGHRS, CDR2 YFSETQ. Unmatched junction bases numbered 1, after V lost 0 bases and J lost 9 bases. The CDR3 spells CASSLGQGVSPLHF. The CDR3 region has the DNA TGCGCCAGCAGCTTGGGACAGGGGGTTTCACCCCTCCACTTT.

The genes are TRBV5-4 and TRBJ1-2; D perhaps matches TRBD1 (5 bases). The germline CDR1 and CDR2 sequences are SGHNT and YYREEE (reference sequence). The CDR3 contains 12 residues. Trimming removed 4 bases at V and 6 bases at J, with 10 bases between. The CDR3 here is CASSTPGHGYTF. The CDR3 DNA sequence: TGTGCCAGCAGCACTCCAGGGCATGGCTACACCTTC. Combining the CDR3 with reference TRBV5-4 and TRBJ1-2 gives the whole variable domain ETGVTQSPTHLIKTRGQQVTLRCSSQSGHNTVSWYQQALGQGPQFIFQYYREEENGRGNFPPRFSGLQFPNYSSELNVNALELDDSALYLCASSTPGHGYTFGSGTRLTVV.

The genes are TRBV12-3 or TRBV12-4 and TRBJ1-2, with D possibly TRBD1 on 6 matching bases. The germline V and J ends were trimmed by 6 bases and 1 base, with 9 bases remaining between them. CDR3 size: 13 residues. The CDR3 DNA follows: TGTGCCAGCAGGAACAGGGTTAACTATGGCTACACCTTC. Protein product: CASRNRVNYGYTF.

V is TRBV2 and J is TRBJ2-2; 9 nucleotides match TRBD1. The CDR3 runs 15 residues. The V segment lost 6 bases and the J segment 1 base; nucleotides outside the gene matches: 3. Looked up from germline, CDR1 is SNHLY and CDR2 is FYNNEI. The CDR3 DNA reads TGTGCCAGCAGAGAGGGACAGGGGAACACCGGGGAGCTGTTTTTT. As protein: CASREGQGNTGELFF.

The chain is built from TRBV2 and TRBJ2-5; 10 bases match TRBD2. Germline values: CDR1 SNHLY, CDR2 FYNNEI. The ends lost 7 bases at V and 4 bases at J; junction bases unmatched: 6. The CDR3 runs to 14 residues. CDR3 sequence reads: CASISSGGGETQYF. The CDR3 DNA is TGTGCCAGCATTTCAAGCGGGGGGGGAGAGACCCAGTACTTC.

This chain joins TRBV5-6 and TRBJ2-3; 8 positions match TRBD2. Looked up from germline, CDR1 is SGHDT and CDR2 is YYEEEE. CDR3 size: 14 residues. V shed 1 base, J shed 3 bases, and the junction held 1 base outside the gene matches. The CDR3, as DNA: TGTGCCAGCAGCTTGACTAGCGGAACAGATACGCAGTATTTT. Amino acid sequence: CASSLTSGTDTQYF.

The V and J genes are TRBV7-9 and TRBJ1-1, with a tentative D call TRBD1 (6 bases). From germline, CDR1 is SEHNR and CDR2 FQNEAQ (reference sequence). The CDR3 contains 16 residues. Trimming left V 5 bases short and J 0 bases short, with 16 bases between. The CDR3 coding sequence is TGTGCCAGCAGCATCGGGACATCCCGTGTGAACACTGAAGCTTTCTTT. Translating gives CASSIGTSRVNTEAFF.

The sample holds a few counts of this clone. The chain employs TRBV3-1 (or the pseudogene TRBV3-2) and TRBJ2-2; 8 nucleotides agree with TRBD1. CDR3 length: 16 amino acids. CDR1 and CDR2 from the germline V gene are LGHDT and YNNKEL (reference sequence). V was pared by 4 bases and J by 6 bases, with 10 bases of the junction left unmatched. CDR3 DNA: TGTGCCAGCAGCCGCGTGGCAGGGGGCATCGCCGGGGAGCTGTTTTTT. This sequence encodes CASSRVAGGIAGELFF.

The chain links TRBV5-1 to TRBJ1-3; no clear D. Germline CDR1 SGHRS, CDR2 YFSETQ. V lost 0 bases to trimming and J lost 0 bases, with 4 bases between them. The length of the CDR3 is 14 residues. The CDR3 DNA is TGCGCCAGCAGCTTGGACAACTCTGGAAACACCATATATTTT. It translates to CASSLDNSGNTIYF.

This clone appeared once. V is TRBV7-2 and J is TRBJ2-1, with 9 bases aligning to TRBD1. V lost 4 bases, J lost 5 bases, and 6 bases stayed unmatched. CDR1 SGHTA and CDR2 FQGNSA come from the germline V gene. This CDR3 region has 15 residues. The CDR3 sequence: CASSSGTGRDNEQFF. The CDR3 DNA sequence: TGTGCCAGCAGCTCAGGGACAGGGCGGGACAATGAGCAGTTCTTC.

This clone appeared a single time. This chain connects TRBV24-1 to TRBJ2-3; TRBD2 agrees at 9 bases. This CDR3 has 18 amino acids. Trimming took 3 bases from V and 2 from J; bases not matched to a gene: 11. In germline, CDR1 is KGHDR, CDR2 SFDVKD. The DNA of the CDR3 is TGTGCCACCAGTGATCCGAAAAAGCTAGCGGGGAACACAGATACGCAGTATTTT. Its protein is CATSDPKKLAGNTDTQYF.

A note on this clone: A read error may explain this, as a much larger clone is one base away. This sequence joins TRBV27 and TRBJ1-2; TRBD1 is a possible D gene (5 bases). Germline values: CDR1 MNHEY, CDR2 SMNVEV (reference sequence). The CDR3 spans 13 residues. The V and J ends lost 6 bases and 1 base respectively, with 9 bases between them. The CDR3 DNA reads TGTGCCAGCAGCTTGACAGTTAACTATGGCTACACCTTC. It specifies CASSLTVNYGYTF.

This clone was recorded only once. This sequence joins TRBV10-1 and TRBJ2-7; 7 nucleotides align to TRBD1. Looked up from germline, CDR1 is WNHNN and CDR2 is SYGVQD (reference sequence). The CDR3 has 18 amino acids. Losses at the gene ends were 0 bases for V and 1 base for J; bases not matched to a gene: 12. CDR3 coding DNA: TGCGCCAGCAGTGAGTCGCCGGTATGGACAGGTGGGTCCTACGAGCAGTACTTC. This codes for CASSESPVWTGGSYEQYF.

The chain is built from TRBV30 and TRBJ1-1; maybe TRBD1 (6 bases). The V gene's germline CDR1 is GTSNPN and CDR2 SVGIG (reference sequence). V was shortened by 3 bases and J by 1 base, with 12 bases between the two germline ends. This CDR3 comprises 14 residues. The CDR3 DNA reads as TGTGCCTGGAGATTCGGGACAAGGAACACTGAAGCTTTCTTT. It specifies CAWRFGTRNTEAFF.

This chain joins TRBV19 and TRBJ1-2; TRBD1 aligns across 11 bases. V was pared by 5 bases and J by 4 bases, with 15 bases of the junction left unmatched. Germline CDR1 is LNHDA and CDR2 is SQIVND (reference sequence). The CDR3 totals 18 residues. The CDR3 sequence: CASSQGRDRGILLYGYTF. The CDR3 region has the DNA TGTGCCAGTAGTCAAGGCCGGGACAGGGGGATTCTTCTCTATGGCTACACCTTC.